This is a list of T cell receptor beta chains from one sample in a study of blood T cell repertoires in COVID-19. The repertoire was sequenced with immunoSEQ multiplex PCR; TCRdb's copy has only in-frame clones and lacks some. This sample carries 330,000 or so clones, about 89% of them seen once, and the ten largest clones take about 2.1%. What was sequenced was PBMCs or T cells enriched from blood (not recorded which). The receptors here all came from a man in his forties in a cohort exposed to, infected with or recovered from COVID-19 (not recorded which). CDR3s include the opening cysteine and the closing phenylalanine or tryptophan. A D gene is named only where the DNA matches it firmly. A clone size is listed for some rows: how often the clone was seen (once, few, many), or a class if it is expanded.

size	D	V	J	DNA	CDR3
NA	TRBD1	TRBV2	TRBJ1-4	TGTGCCAGCAGTAGAAACTCCAGGGGGATTAATGAAAAACTGTTTTTT	CASSRNSRGINEKLFF
NA	TRBD1	TRBV10-1	TRBJ2-1	TGCGCCAGCAGCCCGGGACAGGGGAGCGATGAGCAGTTCTTC	CASSPGQGSDEQFF
once	TRBD2	TRBV25-1	TRBJ2-1	TGTGCCAGCAGTGAAGAAGTTAGCGGGAGATACAATGAGCAGTTCTTC	CASSEEVSGRYNEQFF
NA	NA	TRBV7-9	TRBJ2-1	TGTGCCAGCAGCTTATTCATGGACAGTAATGAGCAGTTCTTC	CASSLFMDSNEQFF
NA	NA	TRBV5-5	TRBJ1-5	TGTGCCAGCAGCTTGAGGACAAATCAGCCCCAGCATTTT	CASSLRTNQPQHF
NA	TRBD2	TRBV5-1	TRBJ2-3	TGCGCCAGCAGCTTGTTACGGGGGGTAGGACCGCCGGAGGGAGATACGCAGTATTTT	CASSLLRGVGPPEGDTQYF
NA	TRBD1	TRBV4-1	TRBJ1-6	TGCGCCAGCAGCCTAGGACAGGGTGGTTATTCACCCCTCCACTTT	CASSLGQGGYSPLHF
NA	TRBD2	TRBV3-1/TRBV3-2	TRBJ2-1	TGTGCCAGCAGCCAACAACTAGCGGATGTCTACAATGAGCAGTTCTTC	CASSQQLADVYNEQFF
NA	NA	TRBV7-3	TRBJ1-1	TGTGCCAGCAGCAAGGTGGGGGGGAACACTGAAGCTTTCTTT	CASSKVGGNTEAFF
few	NA	TRBV12-2	TRBJ1-5	TGTGCAAGTCGCTGCGTTACAGGGGTTTTTGGCAATCAGCCCCAGCATTTT	CASRCVTGVFGNQPQHF
NA	NA	TRBV5-4	TRBJ2-3	TGTGCCAGCAGCTTGGGACAACCAGACACAGATACGCAGTATTTT	CASSLGQPDTDTQYF
NA	NA	TRBV28	TRBJ2-7	TGTGCCAGTAACGACGGGACAATACTCTCCTACGAGCAGTACTTC	CASNDGTILSYEQYF
NA	TRBD2	TRBV5-6	TRBJ2-2	TGTGCCAGCAGCTTGCGAGCGGGAGGAGGCGGGGAGCTGTTTTTT	CASSLRAGGGGELFF
once	TRBD2	TRBV18	TRBJ2-7	TGTGCCAGCTCCCCGACTAGCGGGAGCTACGAGCAGTACTTC	CASSPTSGSYEQYF
NA	TRBD2	TRBV19	TRBJ2-1	TGTGCCAGTAGTATTGCTAGCGGGAGATCCTACAATGAGCAGTTCTTC	CASSIASGRSYNEQFF
NA	NA	TRBV4-1	TRBJ2-5	TGCGCCAGCAGCCACCTAGCCCAAGAGACCCAGTACTTC	CASSHLAQETQYF